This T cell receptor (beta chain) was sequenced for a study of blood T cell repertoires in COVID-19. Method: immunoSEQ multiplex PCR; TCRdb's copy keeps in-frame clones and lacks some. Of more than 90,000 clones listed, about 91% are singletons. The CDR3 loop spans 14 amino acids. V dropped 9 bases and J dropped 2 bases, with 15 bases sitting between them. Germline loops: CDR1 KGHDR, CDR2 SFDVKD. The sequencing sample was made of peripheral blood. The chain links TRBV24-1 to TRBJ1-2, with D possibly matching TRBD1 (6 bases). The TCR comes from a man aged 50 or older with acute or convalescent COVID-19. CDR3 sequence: CATSPRGRNYGYTF. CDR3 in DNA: TGTGCCACCTCGCCCAGGGGAAGAAACTATGGCTACACCTTC.